This is a list of T cell receptor beta chains from one sample in a study of blood T cell repertoires in COVID-19. Profiling relied on immunoSEQ multiplex PCR, and the TCRdb table lists in-frame clones only, not all of them. The data contain over 65,000 clones, 75% to 90% of them singletons. Input material: peripheral blood. These TCRs come from a human donor in a cohort sampled during active COVID-19. The CDR3 runs from the conserved cysteine through the conserved F or W. Fields, in order: D gene, J gene, CDR3 length, V gene, clone size, CDR3 protein, CDR3 DNA. A D gene is named only where the DNA matches it firmly. Expanded clones are given a class, and other clones once, few, many or no size at all.

>TRBD1|TRBJ2-5|15|TRBV7-9|.
CASSLVGDRGETQYF
TGTGCCAGCAGCTTAGTAGGGGACAGGGGTGAGACCCAGTACTTC
>.|TRBJ1-2|12|TRBV7-8|.
CASSYEESGYTF
TGTGCCAGCAGCTACGAGGAGTCTGGCTACACCTTC
>.|TRBJ2-6|17|TRBV11-3|.
CASSLGQGVSGANVLTF
TGTGCCAGCAGCTTGGGGCAGGGCGTCTCTGGGGCCAACGTCCTGACTTTC
>.|TRBJ2-1|15|TRBV27|.
CASSLGGPSNNEQFF
TGTGCCAGCAGTTTAGGCGGCCCGAGCAACAATGAGCAGTTCTTC
>.|TRBJ1-1|14|TRBV18|.
CASSPSQEVTEAFF
TGTGCCAGCTCACCCTCCCAGGAAGTCACTGAAGCTTTCTTT
>.|TRBJ2-3|16|TRBV3-1/TRBV3-2|.
CASSQERPRGTDTQYF
TGTGCCAGCAGCCAAGAGCGACCTCGGGGCACAGATACGCAGTATTTT
>.|TRBJ2-5|11|TRBV10-3|.
CAISDAETQYF
TGTGCCATCAGTGATGCGGAGACCCAGTACTTC
>TRBD1|TRBJ1-5|17|TRBV7-9|.
CASSSSHLQGAYQPQHF
TGTGCCAGCAGCTCGTCTCATCTCCAGGGGGCCTATCAGCCCCAGCATTTT
>.|TRBJ2-7|13|TRBV24-1|few
CATSVPGGREQYF
TGTGCCACCAGTGTCCCCGGAGGGCGCGAGCAGTACTTC
>.|TRBJ2-5|14|TRBV30|.
CAWTPGGGEETQYF
TGTGCCTGGACCCCTGGCGGGGGCGAAGAGACCCAGTACTTC
>.|TRBJ2-7|15|TRBV3-1/TRBV3-2|.
CASSQAGTLSYEQYF
TGTGCCAGCAGCCAAGCCGGGACACTAAGCTACGAGCAGTACTTC
>TRBD2|TRBJ2-7|14|TRBV30|few
CAWSKGLAGGQQYF
TGTGCCTGGAGTAAGGGACTAGCGGGAGGCCAGCAGTACTTC
>TRBD1|TRBJ1-1|17|TRBV28|.
CASSLRTGGLISTEAFF
TGTGCCAGCAGTTTAAGGACAGGGGGCTTGATAAGCACTGAAGCTTTCTTT
>.|TRBJ2-7|13|TRBV5-1|.
CASSPSDSYEQYF
TGCGCCAGCAGCCCTAGCGACTCCTACGAGCAGTACTTC
>TRBD2|TRBJ2-7|14|TRBV6-5|.
CASSYERGSYEQYF
TGTGCCAGCAGTTACGAGCGGGGGTCCTACGAGCAGTACTTC
>TRBD2|TRBJ2-1|16|TRBV11-1|.
CASGPREVRSYNEQFF
TGTGCCAGCGGTCCCCGGGAGGTTCGCTCCTACAATGAGCAGTTCTTC